This T cell receptor beta chain was documented in a study of T cell responses to AZD1222 COVID-19 vaccine. Trimming took off 2 bases at V and 1 base at J, with 12 bases between the two ends. The germline V gene has CDR1 SNHLY and CDR2 FYNNEI. The length of the CDR3 is 17 residues. Here immunoSEQ multiplex PCR was the method, and the copy in TCRdb shows in-frame clones only, minus some. There are under 150,000 clones in the sample; about 90% occur only once, and 2.5% to 3% lies in the top ten. This sample comprised peripheral blood, obtained 28 days after the second AZD1222 dose. This rearrangement joins TRBV2 to TRBJ2-6; D gene uncertain. The TCR comes from an adult who received the AZD1222 COVID-19 vaccine. Here the CDR3 reads CASSEWAGVSGANVLTF. The DNA for the CDR3 is TGTGCCAGCAGTGAATGGGCAGGCGTATCTGGGGCCAACGTCCTGACTTTC.